This entry is about one T cell receptor (beta chain). The data belong to a study of blood T cell repertoires in COVID-19. Turning to the study itself: Sites in the United States, Italy and Spain provided acute and convalescent COVID-19 samples. From T cells, B-cell-depleted T cells, or PBMCs came the material, which was cDNA or gDNA.

With 0 bases clipped from V and 6 bases from J, the junction kept 11 bases outside the gene matches. CDR1 MGHRA and CDR2 YSYEKL come from the germline V gene. The CDR3 is 18 residues long. Clones were sequenced by immunoSEQ multiplex PCR, and TCRdb holds only the in-frame ones, with some missing. This table holds about 160,000 clones, roughly 87% found once. The clonotype comes from an older woman who had recovered from COVID-19. Sequenced: peripheral blood. The chain joins TRBV4-1 to TRBJ1-6; TRBD1 matches at 7 bases. For the CDR3, the DNA is TGCGCCAGCAGCCAAGAAACCAGTACGGGACAGCCTAATTCACCCCTCCACTTT. Its translation is CASSQETSTGQPNSPLHF.